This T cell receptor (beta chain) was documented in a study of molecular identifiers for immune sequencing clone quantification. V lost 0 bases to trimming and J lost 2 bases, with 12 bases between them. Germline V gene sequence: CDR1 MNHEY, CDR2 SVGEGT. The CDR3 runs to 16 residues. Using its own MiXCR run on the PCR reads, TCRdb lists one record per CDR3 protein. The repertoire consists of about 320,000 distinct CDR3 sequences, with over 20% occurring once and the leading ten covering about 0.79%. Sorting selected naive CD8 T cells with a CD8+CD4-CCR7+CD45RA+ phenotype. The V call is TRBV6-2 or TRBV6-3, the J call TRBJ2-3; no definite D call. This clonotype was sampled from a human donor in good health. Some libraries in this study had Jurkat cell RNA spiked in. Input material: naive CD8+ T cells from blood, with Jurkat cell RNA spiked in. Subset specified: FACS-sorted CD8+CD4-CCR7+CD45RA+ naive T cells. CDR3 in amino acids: CASSYSAVLVTDTQYF. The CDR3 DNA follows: TGTGCCAGCAGTTACTCGGCCGTTTTGGTCACAGATACGCAGTATTTT.